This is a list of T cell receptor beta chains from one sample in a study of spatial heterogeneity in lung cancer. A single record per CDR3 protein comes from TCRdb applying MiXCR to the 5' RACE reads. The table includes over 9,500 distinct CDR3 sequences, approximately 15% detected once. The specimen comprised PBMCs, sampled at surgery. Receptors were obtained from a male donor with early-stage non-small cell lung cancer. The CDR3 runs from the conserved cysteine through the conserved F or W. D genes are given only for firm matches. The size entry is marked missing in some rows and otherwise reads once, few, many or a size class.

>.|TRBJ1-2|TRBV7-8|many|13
TGTGCCAGCACCTTGCAGGGCGGCTATGGCTACACCTTC
CASTLQGGYGYTF
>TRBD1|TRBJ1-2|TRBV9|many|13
TGTGCCAGCAGCGCCGGGACAGCTTATGGCTACACCTTC
CASSAGTAYGYTF
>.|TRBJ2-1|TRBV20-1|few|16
TGCAGTGCTCCTGTTAGCGGAGATTCCTCCTACAATGAGCAGTTCTTC
CSAPVSGDSSYNEQFF
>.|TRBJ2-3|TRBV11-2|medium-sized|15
TGTGCCAGCAGGTCAAGCGGGTTCGGCACAGATACGCAGTATTTT
CASRSSGFGTDTQYF
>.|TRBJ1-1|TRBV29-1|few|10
TGCAGCGCTGGGTTGACTGAAGCTTTCTTT
CSAGLTEAFF
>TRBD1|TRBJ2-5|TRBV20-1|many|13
TGCAGTGCTAGCCGGGGACAGAAAGAGACCCAGTACTTC
CSASRGQKETQYF
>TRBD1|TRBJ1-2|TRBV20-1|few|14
TGCAGTGCTAGAGCTACTGACAGGGAGTTTGGCTACACCTTC
CSARATDREFGYTF
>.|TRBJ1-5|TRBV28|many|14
TGTGCCAGCAGCGTGGACAGAACTAATCAGCCCCAGCATTTT
CASSVDRTNQPQHF
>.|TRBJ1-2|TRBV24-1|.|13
TGTGTCACCAGTGAAGATGGACCCTATGGCTACACCTTC
CVTSEDGPYGYTF
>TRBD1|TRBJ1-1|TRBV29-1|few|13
TGCAGCGTATCCGGGACAGTGAACACTGAAGCTTTCTTT
CSVSGTVNTEAFF
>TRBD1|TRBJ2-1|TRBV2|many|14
TGTGCCAGCAAGTTAGGACAGGGGAACGGTGAGCAGTTCTTC
CASKLGQGNGEQFF
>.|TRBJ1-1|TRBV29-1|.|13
TGCAGCGTTGTTGGGGCAGACAACACTGAAGCTTTCTTT
CSVVGADNTEAFF
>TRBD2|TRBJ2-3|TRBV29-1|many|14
TGCAGCGTCGGCACTAGCGGGAGTGCAGATACGCAGTATTTT
CSVGTSGSADTQYF
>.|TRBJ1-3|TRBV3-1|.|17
TGTGCCAGCAGCCAAGCCCCCGGGACGGTCTCTGGAAACACCATATATTTT
CASSQAPGTVSGNTIYF
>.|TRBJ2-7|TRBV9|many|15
TGTGCCAGCAGCGCCCTCGAGGACTCCCGCTACGAGCAGTACTTC
CASSALEDSRYEQYF
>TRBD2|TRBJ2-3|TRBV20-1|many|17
TGCAGTGCTAGACTTAACCGACCGGGACTAGCGGGAAATACGCAGTATTTT
CSARLNRPGLAGNTQYF
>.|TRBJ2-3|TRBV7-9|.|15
TGTGCCAGCAGCCCGAGGCTGGGAGACGCAGATACGCAGTATTTT
CASSPRLGDADTQYF
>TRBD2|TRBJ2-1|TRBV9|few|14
TGTGCCAGCAGCACTTTCTTAGCGGGAGGAGAGCAGTTCTTC
CASSTFLAGGEQFF
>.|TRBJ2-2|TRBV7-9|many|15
TGTGCCAGCAGCTTAGAGGGGATGAACACCGGGGAGCTGTTTTTT
CASSLEGMNTGELFF
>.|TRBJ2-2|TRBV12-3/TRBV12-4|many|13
TGTGCCAGCAGGCAGGGTTACACCGGGGAGCTGTTTTTT
CASRQGYTGELFF
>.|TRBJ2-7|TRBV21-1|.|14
TGTGCCAGCAGCCGGGACCTTCCGGACTACGAGCAGTACTTC
CASSRDLPDYEQYF
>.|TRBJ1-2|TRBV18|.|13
TGTGCCAGCTCACAGGACGGATACTATGGCTACACCTTC
CASSQDGYYGYTF
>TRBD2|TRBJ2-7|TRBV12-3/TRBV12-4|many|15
TGTGCCAGCACCTGGGGACTAGCGGGAGGGCGCGAGCAGTACTTC
CASTWGLAGGREQYF
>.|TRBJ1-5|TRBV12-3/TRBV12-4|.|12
TGTGCCAGCATGATAGACAATCAGCCCCAGCATTTT
CASMIDNQPQHF
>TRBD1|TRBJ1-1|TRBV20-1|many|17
TGCAGTGCTAGATTCCCGACAGGGCAAGGGAGGAACACTGAAGCTTTCTTT
CSARFPTGQGRNTEAFF
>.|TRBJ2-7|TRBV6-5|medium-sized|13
TGTGCCAGCAGTCCCGACGGTATGTACGAGCAGTACTTC
CASSPDGMYEQYF
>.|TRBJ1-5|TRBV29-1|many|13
TGCAGCATTAGAGGGGGGTTCGATCAGCCCCAGCATTTT
CSIRGGFDQPQHF
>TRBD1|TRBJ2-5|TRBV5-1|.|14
TGCGCCAGCAGAAGGGACAGGGGGCAGATGACCCAGTACTTC
CASRRDRGQMTQYF
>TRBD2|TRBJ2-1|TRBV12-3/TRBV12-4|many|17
TGTGCCAGCAGGCTCAGGACTAGCGGGAGGAACGTTGATGAGCAGTTCTTC
CASRLRTSGRNVDEQFF
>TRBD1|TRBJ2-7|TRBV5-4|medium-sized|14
TGTGCCAGCAGCTATGGGACAGGGACCTACGAGCAGTACTTC
CASSYGTGTYEQYF
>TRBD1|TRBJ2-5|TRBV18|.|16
TGTGCCAGCTCACAGGGGGCTGGTGGAGGTGGAGAGACCCAGTACTTC
CASSQGAGGGGETQYF
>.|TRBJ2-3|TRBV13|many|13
TGTGCCAGCAGCTGGGAGTCCACAGATACGCAGTATTTT
CASSWESTDTQYF
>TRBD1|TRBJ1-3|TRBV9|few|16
TGTGCCAGCAACGAGGGGGCCGGGTACTCTGGAAACACCATATATTTT
CASNEGAGYSGNTIYF
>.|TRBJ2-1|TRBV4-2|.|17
TGTGCCAGCAGCCAGGGGACGGGCGGGTACTCCTACAATGAGCAGTTCTTC
CASSQGTGGYSYNEQFF
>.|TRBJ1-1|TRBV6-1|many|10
TGTGCCAGCAGAACCAGAGAAGCTTTCTTT
CASRTREAFF
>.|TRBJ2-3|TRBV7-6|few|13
TGTGCCAGCATCGCAAACGGGACAGATACGCAGTATTTT
CASIANGTDTQYF
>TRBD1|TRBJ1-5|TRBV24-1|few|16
TGTGCCACCAGTGATCCCCGACAGGGCGGCAATCAGCCCCAGCATTTT
CATSDPRQGGNQPQHF
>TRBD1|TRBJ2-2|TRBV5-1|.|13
TGCGCCAGCAGCCCACAGGGGACCGGGGAGCTGTTTTTT
CASSPQGTGELFF
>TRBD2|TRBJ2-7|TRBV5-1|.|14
TGCGCCAGCAGCCCCAGACTAGCGGGATACGAGCAGTACTTC
CASSPRLAGYEQYF
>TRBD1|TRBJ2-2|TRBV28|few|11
TGTGCCAGCAGTCTGGACAGGGAGGTGTTTTTT
CASSLDREVFF
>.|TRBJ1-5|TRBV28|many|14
TGTGCCAGCAGTCAGGGGTTTGGCAATCAGCCCCAGCATTTT
CASSQGFGNQPQHF
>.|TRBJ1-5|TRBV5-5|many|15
TGTGCCAGCAGCTTGTTCGGACAAGAGGATCAGCCCCAGCATTTT
CASSLFGQEDQPQHF
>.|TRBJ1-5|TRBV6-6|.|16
TGTGCCAGCAGTTACTCGACCAGGGGCGGCAATCAGCCCCAGCATTTT
CASSYSTRGGNQPQHF
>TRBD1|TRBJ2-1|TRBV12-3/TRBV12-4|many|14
TGTGCCAGCAGGATACAGGGGGGTAGCAATGAGCAGTTCTTC
CASRIQGGSNEQFF
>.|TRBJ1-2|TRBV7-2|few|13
TGTGCCAGCAGCTTTGGGGGGGCCTATGGCTACACCTTC
CASSFGGAYGYTF
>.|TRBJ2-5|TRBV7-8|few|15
TGTGCCAGCAGCCCCGTGGGTCGGTACCAAGAGACCCAGTACTTC
CASSPVGRYQETQYF
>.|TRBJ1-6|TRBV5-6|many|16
TGTGCCAGCAGCTTCCGGGACCTTTTATCGGGCTCACCCCTCCACTTT
CASSFRDLLSGSPLHF
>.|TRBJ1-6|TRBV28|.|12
TGTGCCAGCACCTTAGTTAATTCACCCCTCCACTTT
CASTLVNSPLHF
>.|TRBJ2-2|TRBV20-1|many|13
TGCAGTGCTTTTTCTTTGAACACCGGGGAGCTGTTTTTT
CSAFSLNTGELFF
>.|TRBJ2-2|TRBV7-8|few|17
TGTGCCAGCAGCTTAGACGCGGGGGCTATGACCACCGGGGAGCTGTTTTTT
CASSLDAGAMTTGELFF
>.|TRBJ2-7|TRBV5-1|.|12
TGCGCCAGCAGTAAAACAGTGAGTGAGCAGTACTTC
CASSKTVSEQYF
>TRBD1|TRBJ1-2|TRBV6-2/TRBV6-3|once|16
TGTGCCAGCAGTTACTCATTGACAGGGGTGATGTATGGCTACACCTTC
CASSYSLTGVMYGYTF
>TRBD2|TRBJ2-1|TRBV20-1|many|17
TGCAGTGCTTCTCTTAGAGTAGCGGGAGGTGCTTCCAATGAGCAGTTCTTC
CSASLRVAGGASNEQFF
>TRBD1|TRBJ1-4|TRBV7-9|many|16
TGTGCCAGCAGCCCGCAGGGGGCGAAGCCAAATGAAAAACTGTTTTTT
CASSPQGAKPNEKLFF
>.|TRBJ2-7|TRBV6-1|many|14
TGTGCCAGCAGCGCTTTCACGGGTTTGGACGAGCAGTACTTC
CASSAFTGLDEQYF
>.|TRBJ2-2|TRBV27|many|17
TGTGCCAGCAGTTTATTCTCCGGGACTCCCAGGAGCGGGGAGCTGTTTTTT
CASSLFSGTPRSGELFF
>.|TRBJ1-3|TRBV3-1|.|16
TGTGCCAGCAGCTCAATTGGAGGACAACCTGGAAACACCATATATTTT
CASSSIGGQPGNTIYF
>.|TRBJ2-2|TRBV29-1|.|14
TGCAGCGTGGGGGGACCTCCGAACACCGGGGAGCTGTTTTTT
CSVGGPPNTGELFF
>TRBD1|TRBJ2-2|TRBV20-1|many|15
TGCAGTGCTTTACGGGACAGAAGAAACACCGGGGAGCTGTTTTTT
CSALRDRRNTGELFF
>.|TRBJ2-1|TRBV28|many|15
TGTGCCAGCAGTGCCCCCGGGACTGCTTACAATGAGCAGTTCTTC
CASSAPGTAYNEQFF